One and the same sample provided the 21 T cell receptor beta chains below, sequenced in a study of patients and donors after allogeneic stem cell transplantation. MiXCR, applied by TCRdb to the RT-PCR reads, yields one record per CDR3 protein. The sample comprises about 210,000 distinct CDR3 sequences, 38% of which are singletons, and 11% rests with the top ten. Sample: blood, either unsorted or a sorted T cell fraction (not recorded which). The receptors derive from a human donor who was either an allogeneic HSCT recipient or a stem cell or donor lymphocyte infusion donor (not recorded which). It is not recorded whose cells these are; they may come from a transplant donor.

As DNA, the CDR3 is TGTGCCAGCATGACAGGGCCCTACACAGATACGCAGTATTTT. This encodes CASMTGPYTDTQYF. This sequence joins TRBV25-1 and TRBJ2-3; 7 nucleotides line up with TRBD1. V trimming: 7 bases; J trimming: 2 bases; junction bases outside the gene matches: 6. This CDR3 contains 14 residues. CDR1 is MGHDK, CDR2 SYGVNS, per germline.

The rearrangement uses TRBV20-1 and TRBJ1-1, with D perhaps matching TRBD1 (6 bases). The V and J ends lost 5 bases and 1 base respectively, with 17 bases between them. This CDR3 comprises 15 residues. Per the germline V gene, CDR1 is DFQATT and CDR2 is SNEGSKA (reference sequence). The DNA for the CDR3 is TGCAGTGCTCCCCGGGACACCCTCCCGAACACTGAAGCTTTCTTT. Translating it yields CSAPRDTLPNTEAFF.

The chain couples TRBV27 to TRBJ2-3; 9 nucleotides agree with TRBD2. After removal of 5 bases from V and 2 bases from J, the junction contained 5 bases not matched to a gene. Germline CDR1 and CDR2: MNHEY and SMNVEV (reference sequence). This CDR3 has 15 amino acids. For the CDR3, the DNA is TGTGCCAGCAGTCAACTGGGACTAGCCACAGATACGCAGTATTTT. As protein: CASSQLGLATDTQYF.

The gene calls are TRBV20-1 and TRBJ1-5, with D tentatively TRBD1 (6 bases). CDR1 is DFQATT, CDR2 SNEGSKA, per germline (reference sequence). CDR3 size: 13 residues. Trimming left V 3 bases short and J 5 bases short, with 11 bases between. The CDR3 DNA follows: TGCAGTGCTAGGGTACAGGGTTATCAGCCCCAGCATTTT. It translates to CSARVQGYQPQHF.

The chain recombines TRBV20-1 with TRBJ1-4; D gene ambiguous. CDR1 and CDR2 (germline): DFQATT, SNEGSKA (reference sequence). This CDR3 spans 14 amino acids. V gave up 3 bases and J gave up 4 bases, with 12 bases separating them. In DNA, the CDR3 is TGCAGTGCTAGTAGGGAGCAACTTAATGAAAAACTGTTTTTT. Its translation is CSASREQLNEKLFF.

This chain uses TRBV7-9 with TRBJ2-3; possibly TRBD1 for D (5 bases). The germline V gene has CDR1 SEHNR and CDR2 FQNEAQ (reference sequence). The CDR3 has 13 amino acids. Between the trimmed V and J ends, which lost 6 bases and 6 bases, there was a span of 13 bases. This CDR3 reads CASRSLKGDTQYF. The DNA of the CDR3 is TGTGCCAGCAGATCACTAAAGGGGGATACGCAGTATTTT.

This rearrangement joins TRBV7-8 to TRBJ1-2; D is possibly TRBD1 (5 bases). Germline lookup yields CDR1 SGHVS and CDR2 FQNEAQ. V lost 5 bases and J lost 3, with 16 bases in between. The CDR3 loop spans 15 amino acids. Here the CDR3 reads CASSPRRVGDYGYTF. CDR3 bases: TGTGCCAGCAGCCCCCGACGCGTAGGGGACTATGGCTACACCTTC.

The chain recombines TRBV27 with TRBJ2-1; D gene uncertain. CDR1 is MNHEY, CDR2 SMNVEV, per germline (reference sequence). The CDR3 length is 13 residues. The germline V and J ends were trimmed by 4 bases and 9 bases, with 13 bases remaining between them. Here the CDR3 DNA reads TGTGCCAGCAGTTCCGTAGCCCTGGGTGAGCAGTTCTTC. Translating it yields CASSSVALGEQFF.

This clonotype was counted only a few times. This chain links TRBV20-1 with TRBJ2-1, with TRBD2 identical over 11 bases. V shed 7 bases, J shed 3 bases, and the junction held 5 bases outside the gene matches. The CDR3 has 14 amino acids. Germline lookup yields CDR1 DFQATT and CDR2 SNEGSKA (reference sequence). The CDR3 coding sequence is TGCAGTGTTCCGACTAGCGGGGACTACAATGAGCAGTTCTTC. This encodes CSVPTSGDYNEQFF.

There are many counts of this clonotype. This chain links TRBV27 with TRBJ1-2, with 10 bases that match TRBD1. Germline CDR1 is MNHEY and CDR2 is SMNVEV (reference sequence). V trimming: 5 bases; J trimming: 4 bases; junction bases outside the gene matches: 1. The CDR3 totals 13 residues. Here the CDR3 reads CASSRQGAYGYTF. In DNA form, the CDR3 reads TGTGCCAGCAGTCGACAGGGGGCCTATGGCTACACCTTC.

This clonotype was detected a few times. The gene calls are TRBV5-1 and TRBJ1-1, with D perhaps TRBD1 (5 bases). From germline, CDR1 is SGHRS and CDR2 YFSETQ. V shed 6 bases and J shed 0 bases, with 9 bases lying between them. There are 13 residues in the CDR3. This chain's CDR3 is CASTGGMNTEAFF. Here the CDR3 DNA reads TGCGCCAGCACCGGGGGGATGAACACTGAAGCTTTCTTT.

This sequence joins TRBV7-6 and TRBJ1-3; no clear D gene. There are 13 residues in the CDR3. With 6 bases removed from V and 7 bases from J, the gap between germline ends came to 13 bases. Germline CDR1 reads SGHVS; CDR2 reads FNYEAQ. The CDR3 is CASSRTSGNTIYF. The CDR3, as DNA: TGTGCCAGCAGTCGAACGTCCGGGAACACCATATATTTT.

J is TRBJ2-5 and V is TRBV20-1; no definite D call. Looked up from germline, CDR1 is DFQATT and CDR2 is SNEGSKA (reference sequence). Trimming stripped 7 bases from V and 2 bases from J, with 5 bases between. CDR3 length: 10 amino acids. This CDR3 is CSVIQETQYF. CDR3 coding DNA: TGCAGTGTTATACAAGAGACCCAGTACTTC.

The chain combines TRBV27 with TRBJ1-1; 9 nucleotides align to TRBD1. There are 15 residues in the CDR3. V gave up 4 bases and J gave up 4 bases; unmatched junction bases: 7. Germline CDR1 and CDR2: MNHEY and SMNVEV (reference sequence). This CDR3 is CASSSRQGEFTEAFF. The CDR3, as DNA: TGTGCCAGCAGTTCTAGACAGGGGGAATTCACTGAAGCTTTCTTT.

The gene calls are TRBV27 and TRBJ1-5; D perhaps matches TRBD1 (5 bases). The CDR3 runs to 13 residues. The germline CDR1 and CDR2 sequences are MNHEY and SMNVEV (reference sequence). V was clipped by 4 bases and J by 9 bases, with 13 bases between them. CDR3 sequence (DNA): TGTGCCAGCAGTTCGCAGGGTTTACGGCCCCAGCATTTT. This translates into CASSSQGLRPQHF.

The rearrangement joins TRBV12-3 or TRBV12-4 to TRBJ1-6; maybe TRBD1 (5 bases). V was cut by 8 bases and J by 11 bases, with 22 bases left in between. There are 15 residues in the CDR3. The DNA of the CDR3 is TGTGCCAGCCAGGGAGACGGATCCCTGAGAACACCCCTCCACTTT. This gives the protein CASQGDGSLRTPLHF.

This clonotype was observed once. The chain's CDR3 is CSARHTYALNQPQHF. The CDR3 DNA reads as TGCAGTGCTAGACACACCTATGCCCTCAATCAGCCCCAGCATTTT. This rearrangement joins TRBV20-1 to TRBJ1-5; D unclear. The CDR3 covers 15 residues. Germline V gene sequence: CDR1 DFQATT, CDR2 SNEGSKA (reference sequence). Trimming took 2 bases from V and 3 from J, leaving 14 bases between them.

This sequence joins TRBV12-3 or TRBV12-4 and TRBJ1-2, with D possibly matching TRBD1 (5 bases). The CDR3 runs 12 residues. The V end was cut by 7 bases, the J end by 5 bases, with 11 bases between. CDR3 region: CASKAREYGYTF. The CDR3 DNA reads TGTGCCAGCAAGGCCAGGGAGTATGGCTACACCTTC.

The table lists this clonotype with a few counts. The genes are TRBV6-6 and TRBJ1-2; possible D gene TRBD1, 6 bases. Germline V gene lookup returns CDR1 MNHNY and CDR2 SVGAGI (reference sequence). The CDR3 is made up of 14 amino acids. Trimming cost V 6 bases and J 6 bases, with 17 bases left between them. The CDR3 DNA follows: TGTGCCAGCAGACGTGTGGACAGCCTCAATGGCTACACCTTC. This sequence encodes CASRRVDSLNGYTF.

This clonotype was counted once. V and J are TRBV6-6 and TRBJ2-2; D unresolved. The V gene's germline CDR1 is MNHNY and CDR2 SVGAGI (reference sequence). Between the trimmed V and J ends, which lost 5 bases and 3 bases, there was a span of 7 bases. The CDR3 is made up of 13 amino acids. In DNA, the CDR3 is TGTGCCAGCAGTGTCCCTCACACCGGGGAGCTGTTTTTT. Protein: CASSVPHTGELFF.

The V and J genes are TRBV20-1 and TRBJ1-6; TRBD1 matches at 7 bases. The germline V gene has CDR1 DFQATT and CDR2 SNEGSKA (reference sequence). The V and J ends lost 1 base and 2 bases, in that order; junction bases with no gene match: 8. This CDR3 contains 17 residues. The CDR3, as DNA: TGCAGTGCTAGAGTTACACAGGGGCCAACCTATAATTCACCCCTCCACTTT. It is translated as CSARVTQGPTYNSPLHF.